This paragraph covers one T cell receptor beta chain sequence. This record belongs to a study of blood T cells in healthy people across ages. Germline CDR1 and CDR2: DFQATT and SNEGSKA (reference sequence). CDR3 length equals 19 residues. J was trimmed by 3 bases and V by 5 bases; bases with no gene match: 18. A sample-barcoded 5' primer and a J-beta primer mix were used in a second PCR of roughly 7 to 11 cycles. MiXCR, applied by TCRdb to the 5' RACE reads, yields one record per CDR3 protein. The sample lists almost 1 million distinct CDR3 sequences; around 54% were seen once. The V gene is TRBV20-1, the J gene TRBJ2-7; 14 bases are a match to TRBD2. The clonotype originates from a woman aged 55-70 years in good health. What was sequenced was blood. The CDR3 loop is CSAPPLTSGRARKFYEQYF. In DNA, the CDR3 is TGCAGTGCTCCCCCTTTGACTAGCGGGAGGGCCCGTAAATTCTACGAGCAGTACTTC.